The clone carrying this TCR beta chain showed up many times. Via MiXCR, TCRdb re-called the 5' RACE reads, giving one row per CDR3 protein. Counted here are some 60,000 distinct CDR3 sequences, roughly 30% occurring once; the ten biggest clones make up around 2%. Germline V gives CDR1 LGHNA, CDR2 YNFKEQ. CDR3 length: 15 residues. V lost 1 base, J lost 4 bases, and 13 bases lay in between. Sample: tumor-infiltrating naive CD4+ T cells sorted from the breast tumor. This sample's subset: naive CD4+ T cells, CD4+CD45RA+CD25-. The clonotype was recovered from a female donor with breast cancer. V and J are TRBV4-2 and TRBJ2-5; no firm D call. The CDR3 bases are TGTGCCAGCAGCCAAGCGGACGGCACCTCAGAGACCCAGTACTTC. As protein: CASSQADGTSETQYF.